The sequence of this T cell receptor (beta chain) was determined in a study of blood T cell repertoires in COVID-19. The overall study: Spain, Italy and the United States supplied samples that represented acute and convalescent COVID-19. T cells, B-cell-depleted T cells, or PBMCs supplied cDNA or gDNA.

Original analysis: Nucleated cell counts were estimated from reference gene primer amplification. Clones were read by immunoSEQ multiplex PCR, and TCRdb kept only the in-frame ones, dropping some. Clone size and V and J calls were adopted from that table, with D and trimming inferred from the DNA. The data contain tens of thousands of clones, 88% of them singletons. Between the trimmed V and J ends, which lost 2 bases and 7 bases, there was a span of 17 bases. This CDR3 comprises 16 residues. Germline values: CDR1 KGHSH, CDR2 LQKENI. The TCR comes from a human donor in a cohort sampled during active COVID-19. The sample taken for sequencing was peripheral blood. The rearrangement uses TRBV18 and TRBJ2-2, with a weak D call TRBD1 (6 bases). As DNA, the CDR3 is TGTGCCAGCTCACCATTGAGACTCCTACAGGGCGGGGAGCTGTTTTTT. Encoded protein: CASSPLRLLQGGELFF. The full variable domain, with the rest looked up from reference TRBV18 and TRBJ2-2, is NAGVMQNPRHLVRRRGQEARLRCSPMKGHSHVYWYRQLPEEGLKFMVYLQKENIIDESGMPKERFSAEFPKEGPSILRIQQVVRGDSAAYFCASSPLRLLQGGELFFGEGSRLTVL.